This T cell receptor beta chain was recorded in a study of vaccination effects on CD4 cells after COVID-19. TCRdb keeps only in-frame clones here, not all; method: immunoSEQ multiplex PCR. Here the sample spans about 38,000 clones, about 80% being singletons. The germline V gene encodes CDR1 SNHLY and CDR2 FYNNEI. Trimming cost V 3 bases and J 0 bases, with 8 bases left between them. The CDR3 sequence is 14 residues long. Turning to this clone: What it binds is not known.

After around nine days in culture, the CD4+ T cells were isolated. Half the medium was replaced with IL-2 medium on days 3 and 7. The chain carries TRBV2 and TRBJ1-1; no clear D gene. Sequenced here: CD4+ T cells from PBMCs cultured without peptide, sampled before COVID-19 vaccination. The clonotype comes from a human donor who received a COVID-19 vaccine. The CDR3: CASSEWQMNTEAFF. CDR3 DNA: TGTGCCAGCAGTGAGTGGCAGATGAACACTGAAGCTTTCTTT.